These 16 T cell receptor beta chains were sequenced from one sample in a study of T-cell memory formation after mild COVID-19. Each CDR3 protein is one row after TCRdb ran MiXCR on the 5' RACE reads. The sample has roughly 450,000 distinct CDR3 sequences, 15% to 20% seen once. The sample taken for sequencing was PBMCs or a T cell subset sorted from them (not recorded which). The receptors were sampled from an adult woman who had mild COVID-19 (a few samples of this study predate the infection). Cell type and time point are not known.

This clonotype has a handful of counts. This CDR3 reads CATGFSVTNTGELFF. The CDR3 DNA sequence: TGTGCCACCGGGTTCTCAGTCACGAACACCGGGGAGCTGTTTTTT. The chain employs TRBV5-6 and TRBJ2-2; D unresolved. Germline-derived CDR1 and CDR2 are SGHDT and YYEEEE. V dropped 9 bases and J dropped 0 bases, with 15 bases sitting between them. This CDR3 has 15 amino acids.

CDR3 residues: CASTIPGASGTDTQYF. In DNA, the CDR3 is TGTGCCAGCACCATCCCTGGGGCTAGCGGCACAGATACGCAGTATTTT. The chain combines TRBV27 with TRBJ2-3; perhaps TRBD2 as D (6 bases). Trimming took off 7 bases at V and 1 base at J, with 18 bases between the two ends. The CDR3 extends over 16 amino acids. Germline V gene data show CDR1 as MNHEY and CDR2 as SMNVEV (reference sequence).

The chain recombines TRBV24-1 with TRBJ1-5; D ambiguous. The CDR3 spans 14 residues. Trimming cost V 4 bases and J 3 bases, with 9 bases left between them. CDR1 KGHDR and CDR2 SFDVKD come from the germline V gene. The CDR3 DNA reads TGTGCCACCAGTGAGGCGCCCTACAATCAGCCCCAGCATTTT. Protein product: CATSEAPYNQPQHF.

This clonotype was recorded many times. The CDR3 loop is CASRETGDTGELFF. For the CDR3, the DNA is TGTGCCAGCAGGGAGACAGGGGACACCGGGGAGCTGTTTTTT. V usage is TRBV7-3 and J usage is TRBJ2-2; 8 bases agree with TRBD1. The CDR3 runs 14 residues. Germline-derived CDR1 and CDR2 are SGHTA and FQGTGA. With V trimmed by 6 bases and J by 3 bases, 3 bases remained unmatched.

The CDR3 nucleotides read TGTGCCTGGGGCGCCGGACTAGCAGAGCAGTACTTC. Protein sequence: CAWGAGLAEQYF. The V gene is TRBV30, the J gene TRBJ2-7, with TRBD2 matching 8 bases. Trimming removed 5 bases from V and 7 bases from J; junction bases left unmatched: 7. The CDR3 loop spans 12 amino acids. The germline CDR1 and CDR2 sequences are GTSNPN and SVGIG (reference sequence). Full variable domain (remainder filled in from reference TRBV30 and TRBJ2-7): SQTIHQWPATLVQPVGSPLSLECTVEGTSNPNLYWYRQAAGRGLQLLFYSVGIGQISSEVPQNLSASRPQDRQFILSSKKLLLSDSGFYLCAWGAGLAEQYFGPGTRLTVT.

This clonotype was seen a few times. The genes are TRBV3-1 and TRBJ2-7, with a possible D match to TRBD1 (5 bases). Trimming removed 1 base from V and 1 base from J, with 5 bases in between. Germline CDR1 reads LGHDT; CDR2 reads YNNKEL (reference sequence). CDR3 size: 13 residues. The CDR3, as DNA: TGTGCCAGCAGCCAAGCAGGGTCCTACGAGCAGTACTTC. This sequence encodes CASSQAGSYEQYF.

The sample holds many counts of this clonotype. This chain uses TRBV7-6 with TRBJ2-1; TRBD2 aligns across 11 bases. V was clipped by 3 bases and J by 8 bases; unmatched bases: 15. This CDR3 is 18 amino acids long. CDR1 and CDR2 (germline): SGHVS, FNYEAQ. The CDR3 sequence: CASSFATSGAATRDEQFF. CDR3 sequence (DNA): TGTGCCAGCAGCTTCGCGACTAGCGGGGCGGCCACCCGGGATGAGCAGTTCTTC.

There are a few counts of this clonotype. J is TRBJ2-3 and V is TRBV21-1; the DNA was not compared with TRBD1, the D call given in the table. TRBV21-1 corresponds to a pseudogene. The length of the CDR3 is 15 residues. The CDR3 DNA reads TGTGCCAGCAGCATGGACAGGGGGCCGGGAGATACGCAGTATTTT. Translated: CASSMDRGPGDTQYF.

The chain combines TRBV4-2 with TRBJ2-7, with TRBD2 identical over 8 bases. J gave up 4 bases and V 8 bases, and 10 bases lay outside the gene matches. The CDR3 is 14 amino acids. Per germline, CDR1 LGHNA and CDR2 YNFKEQ. The CDR3 DNA follows: TGTGCCAGCTCAGAAGACGGGGGGGCTTACGAGCAGTACTTC. It encodes CASSEDGGAYEQYF.

The genes are TRBV6-6 and TRBJ1-4; 7 bases are a match to TRBD1. Germline CDR1 and CDR2: MNHNY and SVGAGI (reference sequence). The CDR3 is 14 residues long. With 6 bases clipped from V and 5 bases from J, the junction kept 6 bases outside the gene matches. DNA of the CDR3: TGTGCCAGCAGGTCCGGGACAGCCAATGAAAAACTGTTTTTT. This sequence encodes CASRSGTANEKLFF.

This clonotype occurred a few times. V and J are TRBV4-3 and TRBJ2-1, with 11 bases lining up with TRBD2. Looked up from germline, CDR1 is LGHNA and CDR2 is YSLEER. V dropped 0 bases and J dropped 15; count of bases not matched to a gene: 7. The CDR3 consists of 14 residues. This CDR3 reads CASSQDSSGRGAFF. In DNA, the CDR3 is TGCGCCAGCAGCCAAGATAGTAGCGGGAGGGGCGCGTTCTTC.

J is TRBJ2-5 and V is TRBV5-1; D is unclear. Germline lookup yields CDR1 SGHRS and CDR2 YFSETQ. Trimming stripped 0 bases from V and 7 bases from J, with 19 bases between. The CDR3 spans 16 residues. CDR3 sequence: CASSLEGRTAPLTQYF. As DNA, the CDR3 is TGCGCCAGCAGCTTGGAGGGCAGAACCGCTCCCTTGACCCAGTACTTC.

This chain joins TRBV6-5 and TRBJ2-3, with D perhaps TRBD2 (6 bases). This CDR3 is built from 15 residues. Trimming removed 7 bases at V and 2 bases at J, with 16 bases between. Germline CDR1 MNHEY, CDR2 SVGAGI. DNA of the CDR3: TGTGCCAGCAATCTTTTTCCTAGCGACACAGATACGCAGTATTTT. Translated, it gives CASNLFPSDTDTQYF.

The V and J genes are TRBV6-4 and TRBJ2-1; TRBD1 matches 8 bases. From germline, CDR1 is MRHNA and CDR2 SNTAGT. V trimming: 7 bases; J trimming: 6 bases; junction bases outside the gene matches: 11. The CDR3 is 15 residues long. CDR3 bases: TGTGCCAGCACCAAGGGAGGACAGGGTGGCAATGAGCAGTTCTTC. Its protein product is CASTKGGQGGNEQFF.

J is TRBJ2-7 and V is TRBV30, with 8 bases aligning to TRBD1. CDR1 is GTSNPN, CDR2 SVGIG, per germline (reference sequence). This CDR3 contains 14 residues. J was trimmed by 4 bases and V by 2 bases; bases with no gene match: 7. CDR3 sequence (DNA): TGTGCCTGGAGTTTAGGGACAGGAGCTTACGAGCAGTACTTC. This translates into CAWSLGTGAYEQYF.

This clonotype was counted only a few times. The chain couples TRBV30 to TRBJ2-3, with D perhaps matching TRBD1 (6 bases). The germline V gene has CDR1 GTSNPN and CDR2 SVGIG (reference sequence). The CDR3 is 14 amino acids. V gave up 0 bases and J gave up 5 bases, with 12 bases separating them. The CDR3 loop is CAWSVGGSRDTQYF. The CDR3, as DNA: TGTGCCTGGAGTGTAGGGGGATCTAGAGATACGCAGTATTTT.